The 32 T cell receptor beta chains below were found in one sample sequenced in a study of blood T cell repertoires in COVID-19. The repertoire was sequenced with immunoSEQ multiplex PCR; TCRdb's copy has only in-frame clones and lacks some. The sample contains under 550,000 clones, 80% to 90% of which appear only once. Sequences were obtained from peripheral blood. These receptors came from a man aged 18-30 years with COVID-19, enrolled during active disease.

Here the CDR3 DNA reads TGTGCCAGCAGTATGGACACGATATACAATGAGCAGTTCTTC. Translation gives CASSMDTIYNEQFF. The rearrangement uses TRBV27 and TRBJ2-1, with D possibly matching TRBD1 (5 bases). V gave up 5 bases and J gave up 4 bases, with 12 bases separating them. Germline V CDR1 and CDR2: MNHEY, SMNVEV (reference sequence). The CDR3 is 14 residues long.

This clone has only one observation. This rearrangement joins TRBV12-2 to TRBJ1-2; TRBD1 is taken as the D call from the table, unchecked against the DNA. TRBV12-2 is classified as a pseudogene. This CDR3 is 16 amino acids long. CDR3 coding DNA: TGTGCAAGTCGAATCTCCCCGGGACAGTTTCCCAATGGCTACACCTTC. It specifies CASRISPGQFPNGYTF.

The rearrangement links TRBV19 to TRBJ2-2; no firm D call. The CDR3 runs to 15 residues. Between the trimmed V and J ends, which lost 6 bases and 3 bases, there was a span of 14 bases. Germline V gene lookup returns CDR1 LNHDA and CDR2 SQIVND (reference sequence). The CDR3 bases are TGTGCCAGTAGGTCTCGGTCCCGGGACACCGGGGAGCTGTTTTTT. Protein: CASRSRSRDTGELFF.

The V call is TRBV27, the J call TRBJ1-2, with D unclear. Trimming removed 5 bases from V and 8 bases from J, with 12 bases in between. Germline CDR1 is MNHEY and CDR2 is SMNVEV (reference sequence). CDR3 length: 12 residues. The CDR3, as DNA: TGTGCCAGCAGTGGATGGACGGGGGGCTACACCTTC. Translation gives CASSGWTGGYTF.

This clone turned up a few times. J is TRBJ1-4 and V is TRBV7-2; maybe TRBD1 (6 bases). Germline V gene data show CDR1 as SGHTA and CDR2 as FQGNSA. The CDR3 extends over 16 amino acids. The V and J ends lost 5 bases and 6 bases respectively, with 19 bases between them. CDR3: CASSPTGGGGHEKLFF. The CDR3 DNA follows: TGTGCCAGCAGCCCCACTGGGGGCGGAGGTCATGAAAAACTGTTTTTT.

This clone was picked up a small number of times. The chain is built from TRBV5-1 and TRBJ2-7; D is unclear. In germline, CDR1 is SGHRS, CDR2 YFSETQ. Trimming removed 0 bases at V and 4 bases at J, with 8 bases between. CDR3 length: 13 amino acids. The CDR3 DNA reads TGCGCCAGCAGCTTGGGAGTTTCGTACGAGCAGTACTTC. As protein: CASSLGVSYEQYF.

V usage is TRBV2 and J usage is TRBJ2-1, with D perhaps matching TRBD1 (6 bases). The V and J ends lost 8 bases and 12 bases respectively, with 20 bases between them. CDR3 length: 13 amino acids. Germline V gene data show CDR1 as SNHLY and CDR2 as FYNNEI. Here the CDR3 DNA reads TGTGCCAGCTCCTACTTGGGGGCGCTCGGGCAGTTCTTC. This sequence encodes CASSYLGALGQFF.

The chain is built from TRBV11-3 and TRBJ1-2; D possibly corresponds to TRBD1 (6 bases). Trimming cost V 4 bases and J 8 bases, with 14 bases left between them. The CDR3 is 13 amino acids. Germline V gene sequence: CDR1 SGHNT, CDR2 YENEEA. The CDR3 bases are TGTGCCAGCAGCTCCGCGTGGGGGCAGGGCTACACCTTC. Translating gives CASSSAWGQGYTF. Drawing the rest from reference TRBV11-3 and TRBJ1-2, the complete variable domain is EAGVVQSPRYKIIEKKQPVAFWCNPISGHNTLYWYLQNLGQGPELLIRYENEEAVDDSQLPKDRFSAERLKGVDSTLKIQPAELGDSAVYLCASSSAWGQGYTFGSGTRLTVV.

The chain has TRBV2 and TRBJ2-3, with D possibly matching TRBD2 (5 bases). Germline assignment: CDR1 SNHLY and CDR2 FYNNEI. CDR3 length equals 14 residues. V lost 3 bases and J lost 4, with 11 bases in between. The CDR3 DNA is TGTGCCAGCAGTGATCGGGATCCGGCAGATACGCAGTATTTT. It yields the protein CASSDRDPADTQYF.

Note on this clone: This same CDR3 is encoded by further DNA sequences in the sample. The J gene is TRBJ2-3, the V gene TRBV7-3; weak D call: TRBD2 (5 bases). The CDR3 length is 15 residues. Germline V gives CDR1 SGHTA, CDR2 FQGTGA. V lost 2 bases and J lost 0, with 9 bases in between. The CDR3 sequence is CASSLSGGSTDTQYF. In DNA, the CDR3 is TGTGCCAGCAGCTTATCTGGCGGGAGCACAGATACGCAGTATTTT.

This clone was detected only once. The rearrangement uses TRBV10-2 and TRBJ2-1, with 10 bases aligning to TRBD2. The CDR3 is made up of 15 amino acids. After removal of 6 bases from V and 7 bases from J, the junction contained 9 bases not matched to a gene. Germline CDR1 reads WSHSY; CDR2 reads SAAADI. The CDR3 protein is CASRVAGGPANEQFF. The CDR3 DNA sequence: TGCGCCAGCAGAGTAGCGGGAGGCCCGGCAAATGAGCAGTTCTTC.

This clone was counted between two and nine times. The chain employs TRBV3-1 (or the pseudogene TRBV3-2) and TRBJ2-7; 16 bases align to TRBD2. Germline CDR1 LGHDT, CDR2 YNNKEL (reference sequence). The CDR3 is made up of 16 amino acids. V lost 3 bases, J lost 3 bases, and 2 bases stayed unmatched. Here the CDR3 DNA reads TGTGCCAGCAGCCAGGGACTAGCGGGAGGGCTCTACGAGCAGTACTTC. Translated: CASSQGLAGGLYEQYF.

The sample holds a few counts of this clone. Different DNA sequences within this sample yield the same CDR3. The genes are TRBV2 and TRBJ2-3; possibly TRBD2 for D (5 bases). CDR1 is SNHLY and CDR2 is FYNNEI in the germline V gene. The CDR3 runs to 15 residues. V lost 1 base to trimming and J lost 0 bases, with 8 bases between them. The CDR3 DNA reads TGTGCCAGCAGTGAAGGCGGCGGGAGCACAGATACGCAGTATTTT. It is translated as CASSEGGGSTDTQYF.

CDR3 sequence: CATSEPASGRNSDTQYF. The CDR3 nucleotides read TGTGCCACCAGTGAACCTGCTAGCGGGAGGAATTCAGATACGCAGTATTTT. This chain links TRBV24-1 with TRBJ2-3; 11 nucleotides agree with TRBD2. This CDR3 spans 17 amino acids. V shed 4 bases and J 4 bases; nucleotides not matched to a gene: 9. Germline CDR1 is KGHDR and CDR2 is SFDVKD.

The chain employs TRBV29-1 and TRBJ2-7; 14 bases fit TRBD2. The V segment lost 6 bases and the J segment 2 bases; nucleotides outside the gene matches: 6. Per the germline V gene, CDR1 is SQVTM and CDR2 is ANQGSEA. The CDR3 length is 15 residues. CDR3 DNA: TGCAGCGTCCCGGGACTAGCGGGAGCGGCCTACGAGCAGTACTTC. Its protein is CSVPGLAGAAYEQYF.

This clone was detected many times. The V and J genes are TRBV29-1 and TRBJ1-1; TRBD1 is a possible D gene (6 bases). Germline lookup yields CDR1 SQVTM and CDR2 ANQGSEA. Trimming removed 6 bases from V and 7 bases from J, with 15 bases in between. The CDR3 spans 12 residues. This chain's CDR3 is CSVAMGASEAFF. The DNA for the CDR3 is TGCAGCGTGGCTATGGGGGCGAGTGAAGCTTTCTTT.

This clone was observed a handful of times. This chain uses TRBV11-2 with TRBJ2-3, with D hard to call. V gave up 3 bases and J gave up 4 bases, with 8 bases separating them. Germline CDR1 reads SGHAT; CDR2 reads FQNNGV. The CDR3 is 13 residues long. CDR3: CASSLNSPDTQYF. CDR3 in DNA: TGTGCCAGCAGCTTGAACAGCCCAGATACGCAGTATTTT.

The CDR3 DNA is TGTGCCAGCGGACTAGTCGGGGGCAATGAGCAGTTCTTC. Its protein is CASGLVGGNEQFF. V gene TRBV25-1 combines with J gene TRBJ2-1; 7 bases are shared with TRBD2. This CDR3 has 13 amino acids. Germline V gene sequence: CDR1 MGHDK, CDR2 SYGVNS. V shed 8 bases and J 6 bases; nucleotides not matched to a gene: 7.

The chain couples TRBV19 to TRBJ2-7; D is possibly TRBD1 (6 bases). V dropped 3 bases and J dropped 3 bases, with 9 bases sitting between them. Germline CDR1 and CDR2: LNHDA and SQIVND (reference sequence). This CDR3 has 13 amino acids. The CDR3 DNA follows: TGTGCCAGTAGTATGACAGGCCGCTACGAGCAGTACTTC. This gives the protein CASSMTGRYEQYF.

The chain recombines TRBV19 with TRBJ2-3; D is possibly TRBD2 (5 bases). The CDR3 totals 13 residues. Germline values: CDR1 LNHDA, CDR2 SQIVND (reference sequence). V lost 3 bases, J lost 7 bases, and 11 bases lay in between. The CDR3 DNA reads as TGTGCCAGTAGTATTCTGATCGGGAATACGCAGTATTTT. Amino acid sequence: CASSILIGNTQYF.

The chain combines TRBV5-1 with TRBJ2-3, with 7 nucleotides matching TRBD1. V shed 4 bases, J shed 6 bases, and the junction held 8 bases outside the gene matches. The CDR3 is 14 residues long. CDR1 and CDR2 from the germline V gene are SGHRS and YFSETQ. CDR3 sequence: CASSPLTGTDTQYF. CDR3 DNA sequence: TGCGCCAGCAGCCCTCTGACAGGGACGGATACGCAGTATTTT. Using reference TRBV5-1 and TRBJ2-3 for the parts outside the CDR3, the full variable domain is KAGVTQTPRYLIKTRGQQVTLSCSPISGHRSVSWYQQTPGQGLQFLFEYFSETQRNKGNFPGRFSGRQFSNSRSEMNVSTLELGDSALYLCASSPLTGTDTQYFGPGTRLTVL.

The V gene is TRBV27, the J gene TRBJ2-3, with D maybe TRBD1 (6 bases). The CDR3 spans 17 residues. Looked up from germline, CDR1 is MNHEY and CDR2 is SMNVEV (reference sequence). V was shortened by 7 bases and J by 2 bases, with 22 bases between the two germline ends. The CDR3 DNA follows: TGTGCCAGCACTAGGGGGTATCCTAGGAGGAACACAGATACGCAGTATTTT. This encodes CASTRGYPRRNTDTQYF.

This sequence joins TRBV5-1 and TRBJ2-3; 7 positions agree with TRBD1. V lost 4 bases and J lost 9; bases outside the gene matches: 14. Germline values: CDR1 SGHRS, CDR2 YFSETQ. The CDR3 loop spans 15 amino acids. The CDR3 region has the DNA TGCGCCAGCAGCGCCGGGACAGCCGAGGAAAGAACGCAGTATTTT. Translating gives CASSAGTAEERTQYF.

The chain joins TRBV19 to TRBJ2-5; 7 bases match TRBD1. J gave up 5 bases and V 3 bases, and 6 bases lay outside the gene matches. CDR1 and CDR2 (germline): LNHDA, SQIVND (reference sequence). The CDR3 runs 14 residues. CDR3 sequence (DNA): TGTGCCAGTAGTATGCGAGGGGGCGCGGAGACCCAGTACTTC. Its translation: CASSMRGGAETQYF.

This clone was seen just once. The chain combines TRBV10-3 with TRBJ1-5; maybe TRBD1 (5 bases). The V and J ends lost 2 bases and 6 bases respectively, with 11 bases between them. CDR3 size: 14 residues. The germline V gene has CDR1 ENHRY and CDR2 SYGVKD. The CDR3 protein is CAISEGGVAQPQHF. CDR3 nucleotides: TGTGCCATCAGTGAGGGGGGGGTTGCTCAGCCCCAGCATTTT.

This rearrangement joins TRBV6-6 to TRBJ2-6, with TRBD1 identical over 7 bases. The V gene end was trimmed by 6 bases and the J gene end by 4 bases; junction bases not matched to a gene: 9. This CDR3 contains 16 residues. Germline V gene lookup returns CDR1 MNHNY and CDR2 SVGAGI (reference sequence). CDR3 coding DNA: TGTGCCAGCAGAACAACAGGGGAGAGGGGGGCCAACGTCCTGACTTTC. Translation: CASRTTGERGANVLTF.

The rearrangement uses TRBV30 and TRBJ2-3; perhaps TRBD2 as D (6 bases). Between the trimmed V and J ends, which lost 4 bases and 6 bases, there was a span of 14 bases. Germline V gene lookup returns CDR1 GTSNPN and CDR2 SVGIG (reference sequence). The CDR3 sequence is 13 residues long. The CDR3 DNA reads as TGTGCCTGGAATTTCCGGGAGTCGGATACGCAGTATTTT. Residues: CAWNFRESDTQYF.

CDR3 nucleotides: TGTGCCACCAGCAGAGAAGGGGGCGAGCACTATGGCTACACCTTC. Its translation: CATSREGGEHYGYTF. The chain couples TRBV15 to TRBJ1-2; 7 nucleotides align to TRBD1. Germline V lookup: CDR1 LNHNV, CDR2 YYDKDF (reference sequence). The CDR3 length is 15 residues. The junction had 4 bases not matched to a gene; V was cut back by 0 bases and J by 3 bases.

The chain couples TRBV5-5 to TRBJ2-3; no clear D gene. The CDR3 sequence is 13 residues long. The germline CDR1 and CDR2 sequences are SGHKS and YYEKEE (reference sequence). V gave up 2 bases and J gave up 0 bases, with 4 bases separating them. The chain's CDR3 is CASSLASTDTQYF. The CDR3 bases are TGTGCCAGCAGCTTAGCTAGCACAGATACGCAGTATTTT.

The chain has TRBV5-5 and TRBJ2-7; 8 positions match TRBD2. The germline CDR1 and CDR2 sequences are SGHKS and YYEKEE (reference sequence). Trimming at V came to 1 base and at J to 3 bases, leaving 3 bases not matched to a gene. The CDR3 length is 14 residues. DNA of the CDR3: TGTGCCAGCAGCTTGTTAGCGGGGATCTACGAGCAGTACTTC. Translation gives CASSLLAGIYEQYF. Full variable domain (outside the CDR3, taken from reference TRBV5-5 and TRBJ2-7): DAGVTQSPTHLIKTRGQQVTLRCSPISGHKSVSWYQQVLGQGPQFIFQYYEKEERGRGNFPDRFSARQFPNYSSELNVNALLLGDSALYLCASSLLAGIYEQYFGPGTRLTVT.

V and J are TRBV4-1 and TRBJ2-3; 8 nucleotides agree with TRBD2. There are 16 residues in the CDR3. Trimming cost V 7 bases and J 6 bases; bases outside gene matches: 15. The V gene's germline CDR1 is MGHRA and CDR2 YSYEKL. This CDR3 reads CASNYRPGTRADTQYF. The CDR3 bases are TGCGCCAGCAACTATCGACCCGGGACTAGGGCGGATACGCAGTATTTT.

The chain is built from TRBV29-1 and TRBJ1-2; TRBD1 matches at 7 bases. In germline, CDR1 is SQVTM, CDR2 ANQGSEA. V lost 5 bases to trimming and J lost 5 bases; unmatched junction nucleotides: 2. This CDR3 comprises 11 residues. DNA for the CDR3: TGCAGCGTTATGACAGGGTATGGCTACACCTTC. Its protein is CSVMTGYGYTF.